This T cell receptor (beta chain) originates from a study of CD8 T cells in ankylosing spondylitis. Study-wide results and limits: Disease-linked clones reportedly showed significant enrichment in matched ankylosing spondylitis synovial fluid. Prior work had noted some motif variants in reactive arthritis blood and synovial fluid. A TCR beta motif made of under 10 highly homologous variants seemed typical of ankylosing spondylitis blood.

The CDR3 has 14 residues. Germline assignment: CDR1 MNHNS and CDR2 SASEGT. V lost 2 bases to trimming and J lost 13 bases, with 17 bases between them. The sample holds one count of this clonotype. Its antigen is undetermined. Libraries for TCR beta were made by quantitative 5'-RACE with molecular barcodes. One entry per CDR3 protein results from TCRdb running MiXCR on the 5' RACE reads. The top ten hold about 7.1% of the sample, which has some 140,000 distinct CDR3 sequences, roughly 8.8% seen once. This chain links TRBV6-1 with TRBJ1-4; tentative D call: TRBD1 (5 bases). This sequence originates from a male donor with ankylosing spondylitis. Sequencing was performed on synovial fluid, either unsorted or a sorted T cell fraction (not recorded which). The CDR3 loop is CASSEWGRQDRLFF. In DNA form, the CDR3 reads TGTGCCAGCAGTGAATGGGGCCGGCAGGATCGACTGTTTTTT.